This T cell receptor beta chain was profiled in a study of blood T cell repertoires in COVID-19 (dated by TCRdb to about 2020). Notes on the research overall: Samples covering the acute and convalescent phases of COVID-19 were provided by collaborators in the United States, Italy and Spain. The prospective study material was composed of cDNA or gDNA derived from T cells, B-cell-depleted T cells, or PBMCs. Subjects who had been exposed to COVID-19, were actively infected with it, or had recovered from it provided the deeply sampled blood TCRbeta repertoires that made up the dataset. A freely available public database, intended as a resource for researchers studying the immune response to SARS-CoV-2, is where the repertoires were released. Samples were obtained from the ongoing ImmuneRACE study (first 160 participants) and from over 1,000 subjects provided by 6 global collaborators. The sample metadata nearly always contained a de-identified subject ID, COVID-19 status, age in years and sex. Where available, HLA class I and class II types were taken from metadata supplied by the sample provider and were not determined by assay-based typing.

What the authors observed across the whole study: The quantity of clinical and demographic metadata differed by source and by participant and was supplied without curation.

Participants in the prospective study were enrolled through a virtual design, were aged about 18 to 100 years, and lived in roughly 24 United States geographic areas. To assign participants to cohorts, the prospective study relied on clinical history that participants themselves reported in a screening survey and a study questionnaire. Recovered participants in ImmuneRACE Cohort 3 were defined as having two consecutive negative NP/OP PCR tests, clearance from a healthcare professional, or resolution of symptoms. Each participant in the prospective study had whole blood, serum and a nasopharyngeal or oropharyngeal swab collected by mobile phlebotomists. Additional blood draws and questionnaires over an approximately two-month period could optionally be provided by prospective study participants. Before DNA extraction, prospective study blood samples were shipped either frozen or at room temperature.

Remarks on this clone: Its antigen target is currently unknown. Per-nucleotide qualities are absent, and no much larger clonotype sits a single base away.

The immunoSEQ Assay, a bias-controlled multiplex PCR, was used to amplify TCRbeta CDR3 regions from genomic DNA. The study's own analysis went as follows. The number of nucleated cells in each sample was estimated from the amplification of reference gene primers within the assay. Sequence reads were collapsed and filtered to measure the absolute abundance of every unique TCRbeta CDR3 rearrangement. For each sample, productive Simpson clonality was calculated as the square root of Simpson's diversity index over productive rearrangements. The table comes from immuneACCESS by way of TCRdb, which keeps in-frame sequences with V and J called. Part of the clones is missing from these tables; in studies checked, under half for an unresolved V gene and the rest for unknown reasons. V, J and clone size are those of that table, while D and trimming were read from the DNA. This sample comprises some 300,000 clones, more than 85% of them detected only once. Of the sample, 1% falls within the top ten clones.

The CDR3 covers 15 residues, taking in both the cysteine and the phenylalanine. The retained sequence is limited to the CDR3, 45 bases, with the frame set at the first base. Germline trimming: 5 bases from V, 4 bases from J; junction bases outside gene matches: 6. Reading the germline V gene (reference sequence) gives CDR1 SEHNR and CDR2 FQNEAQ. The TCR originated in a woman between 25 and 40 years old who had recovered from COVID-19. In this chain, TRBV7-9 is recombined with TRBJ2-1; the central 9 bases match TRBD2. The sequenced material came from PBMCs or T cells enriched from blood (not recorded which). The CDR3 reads CASSLGGGAYNEQFF. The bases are TGTGCCAGCAGCCTCGGCGGGGGGGCTTACAATGAGCAGTTCTTC.